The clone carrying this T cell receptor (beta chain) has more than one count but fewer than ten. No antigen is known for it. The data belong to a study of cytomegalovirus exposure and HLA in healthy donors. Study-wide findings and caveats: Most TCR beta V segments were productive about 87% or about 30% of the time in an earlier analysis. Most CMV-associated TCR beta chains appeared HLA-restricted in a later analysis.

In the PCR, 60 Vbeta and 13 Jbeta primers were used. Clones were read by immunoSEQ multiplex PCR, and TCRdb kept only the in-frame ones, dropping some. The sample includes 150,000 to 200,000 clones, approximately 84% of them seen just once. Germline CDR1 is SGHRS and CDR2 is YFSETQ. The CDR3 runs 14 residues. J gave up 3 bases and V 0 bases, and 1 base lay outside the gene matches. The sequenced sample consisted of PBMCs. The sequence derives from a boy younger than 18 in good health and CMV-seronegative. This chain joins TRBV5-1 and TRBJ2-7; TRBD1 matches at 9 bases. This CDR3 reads CASSLGTGVYEQYF. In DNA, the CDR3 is TGCGCCAGCAGCTTGGGGACAGGGGTCTACGAGCAGTACTTC.